Described below is a single TCR beta chain sequence and its context. Being one base from a much bigger clone, this may be a read error. It was with a constant-region primer and a V-primer adapter that TCRs were amplified over approximately 20 PCR cycles. TCRdb analysed the reads with MiXCR anew, one entry per CDR3 protein. Of under 60,000 distinct CDR3 sequences in the sample, 33% were seen once. Documented time point: after trial treatment. Treatment defined: LDRT plus nivolumab, ipilimumab, low-dose cyclophosphamide and aspirin (RACIN trial). The therapy administered to donors comprised nivolumab, ipilimumab, aspirin, low-dose cyclophosphamide and low-dose radiotherapy. The data originate from a study of low-dose radiotherapy and immunotherapy resistance in tumors. About the research overall: Patients received cyclophosphamide 200 mg/m2 intravenously every two weeks, the day before radiation-immunotherapy.

Sequencing was performed on PBMCs, taken after low-dose radiotherapy plus immunotherapy. The clonotype originates from a male donor with rectosigmoid adenocarcinoma.

CDR3 sequence: CASNHGISYEQYF. CDR3 nucleotides: TGTGCCAGCAACCACGGAATAAGCTACGAGCAGTACTTC. The genes are TRBV5-8 and TRBJ2-7; unclear D gene. Germline V gives CDR1 SGHTS, CDR2 YDEGEE. The CDR3 contains 13 residues. Trimming left V 6 bases short and J 3 bases short, with 13 bases between.